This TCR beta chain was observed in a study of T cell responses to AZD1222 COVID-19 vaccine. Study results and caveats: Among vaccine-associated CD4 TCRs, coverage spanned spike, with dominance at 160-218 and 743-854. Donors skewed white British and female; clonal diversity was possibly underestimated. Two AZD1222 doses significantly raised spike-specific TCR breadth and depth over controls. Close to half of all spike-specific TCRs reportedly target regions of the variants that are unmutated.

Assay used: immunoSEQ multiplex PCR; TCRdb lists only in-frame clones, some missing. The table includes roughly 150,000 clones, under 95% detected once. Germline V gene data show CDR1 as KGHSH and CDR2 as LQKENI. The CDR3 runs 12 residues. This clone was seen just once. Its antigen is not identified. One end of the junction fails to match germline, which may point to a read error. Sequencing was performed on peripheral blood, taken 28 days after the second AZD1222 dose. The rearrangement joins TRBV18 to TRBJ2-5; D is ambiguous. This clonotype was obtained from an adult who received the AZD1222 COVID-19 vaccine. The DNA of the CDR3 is TGTGCCAGCCCACCGCGCCAAGAGACCCAGTACTTC. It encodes CASPPRQETQYF.